A single sample is the source of the 16 T cell receptor beta chains below, sequenced in a study of CD8+CD57+ T cells in acquired aplastic anemia. Genomic DNA, serving as template, underwent TCR beta VDJ and CDR3 profiling. TCRdb re-derived calls from the reads in MiXCR, one entry per CDR3 protein. The table shows about 270,000 distinct CDR3 sequences, with about 56% occurring only once. The material sequenced was sorted CD4+, CD8+, or CD8+CD57+ T cells (not recorded which) from PBMCs. The receptors here all came from a human donor with severe aplastic anemia or a healthy control (not recorded which).

In its sample, this clonotype was seen once. This chain joins TRBV19 and TRBJ2-3, with TRBD2 matching over 12 bases. The CDR3 is 17 residues long. In germline, CDR1 is LNHDA, CDR2 SQIVND (reference sequence). V shed 2 bases, J shed 1 base, and the junction held 4 bases outside the gene matches. The CDR3 is CASSIRLAGVGTDTQYF. The CDR3 coding sequence is TGTGCCAGTAGTATAAGACTAGCGGGAGTGGGCACAGATACGCAGTATTTT. The whole variable domain, remainder taken from reference TRBV19 and TRBJ2-3, is DGGITQSPKYLFRKEGQNVTLSCEQNLNHDAMYWYRQDPGQGLRLIYYSQIVNDFQKGDIAEGYSVSREKKESFPLTVTSAQKNPTAFYLCASSIRLAGVGTDTQYFGPGTRLTVL.

This clonotype was detected many times. This chain connects TRBV7-6 to TRBJ2-1; perhaps TRBD1 as D (5 bases). The germline V and J ends were trimmed by 5 bases and 0 bases, with 14 bases remaining between them. CDR3 length equals 16 residues. In germline, CDR1 is SGHVS, CDR2 FNYEAQ. CDR3 sequence: CASSPPTATSYNEQFF. The CDR3 nucleotides are TGTGCCAGCAGCCCACCGACAGCGACCTCCTACAATGAGCAGTTCTTC.

This clonotype has a count of ten or more. The CDR3 region has the DNA TGTGCCAGCAGTTCTCGTGCAGGGGAGGCCTACGAGCAGTACTTC. Amino acid sequence: CASSSRAGEAYEQYF. This chain uses TRBV7-2 with TRBJ2-7, with D tentatively TRBD1 or TRBD2 (6 bases each). Germline-derived CDR1 and CDR2 are SGHTA and FQGNSA. CDR3 length: 15 residues. V lost 6 bases to trimming and J lost 2 bases, with 17 bases between them.

The chain employs TRBV7-9 and TRBJ2-7, with 15 bases lining up with TRBD2. The CDR3 loop spans 18 amino acids. Germline trimming cut 2 bases from V and 0 bases from J; bases unmatched to any gene: 5. Germline loops: CDR1 SEHNR, CDR2 FQNEAQ (reference sequence). The CDR3 loop is CASSLMGGLAGGSYEQYF. The CDR3 DNA follows: TGTGCCAGCAGCTTAATGGGGGGACTAGCGGGGGGCTCCTACGAGCAGTACTTC. The full variable domain, in which reference TRBV7-9 and TRBJ2-7 provide the parts outside the CDR3, is DTGVSQNPRHKITKRGQNVTFRCDPISEHNRLYWYRQTLGQGPEFLTYFQNEAQLEKSRLLSDRFSAERPKGSFSTLEIQRTEQGDSAMYLCASSLMGGLAGGSYEQYFGPGTRLTVT.

The CDR3 spells CAISRQEPNTGELFF. In nucleotides, the CDR3 is TGTGCCATCAGCAGACAGGAGCCGAACACCGGGGAGCTGTTTTTT. The gene calls are TRBV10-3 and TRBJ2-2, with D perhaps TRBD1 (6 bases). V lost 6 bases, J lost 0 bases, and 11 bases lay in between. Germline loops: CDR1 ENHRY, CDR2 SYGVKD. This CDR3 region has 15 residues.

The rearrangement links TRBV10-2 to TRBJ1-1, with D uncertain. The germline V and J ends were trimmed by 3 bases and 0 bases, with 2 bases remaining between them. Germline V gene data show CDR1 as WSHSY and CDR2 as SAAADI. CDR3 size: 12 residues. CDR3 sequence (DNA): TGCGCCAGCAGTGAATTGAACACTGAAGCTTTCTTT. Translated: CASSELNTEAFF.

About this clonotype itself: The CDR3 does not end in the conserved phenylalanine or tryptophan, so this is likely a read error. The rearrangement links TRBV20-1 to TRBJ2-3, with D perhaps being TRBD1 or TRBD2 (5 bases each). This CDR3 has 12 residues. Per germline, CDR1 DFQATT and CDR2 SNEGSKA (reference sequence). Written as DNA, the CDR3 is TGCAGTGCTTCAGGGAGCACAGGTACGCAGTATCTT. Protein: CSASGSTGTQYL.

This sequence joins TRBV15 and TRBJ2-5, with a tentative D call TRBD2 (5 bases). The CDR3 is made up of 16 amino acids. Germline V lookup: CDR1 LNHNV, CDR2 YYDKDF (reference sequence). V gave up 1 base and J gave up 1 base, with 13 bases separating them. The CDR3 loop reads CATSRVLAALQETQYF. The CDR3 DNA reads TGTGCCACCAGCAGAGTCCTAGCAGCTCTCCAAGAGACCCAGTACTTC.

The CDR3 is CASSWGLAGGPRETQYF. The CDR3 coding sequence is TGTGCCAGCAGCTGGGGACTAGCGGGGGGGCCGAGAGAGACCCAGTACTTC. The rearrangement joins TRBV11-2 to TRBJ2-5, with 16 bases fitting TRBD2. There are 17 residues in the CDR3. In germline, CDR1 is SGHAT, CDR2 FQNNGV. The trim removed 4 bases at V and 4 bases at J, leaving 6 bases unmatched. The full variable domain, completed using reference TRBV11-2 and TRBJ2-5, is EAGVAQSPRYKIIEKRQSVAFWCNPISGHATLYWYQQILGQGPKLLIQFQNNGVVDDSQLPKDRFSAERLKGVDSTLKIQPAKLEDSAVYLCASSWGLAGGPRETQYFGPGTRLLVL.

This clonotype was detected ten times or more. The rearrangement links TRBV10-1 to TRBJ1-3; no reliable D call. CDR3 length: 15 amino acids. Trimming removed 4 bases at V and 1 base at J, with 11 bases between. CDR1 is WNHNN and CDR2 is SYGVQD in the germline V gene (reference sequence). CDR3 nucleotides: TGCGCCAGCAGTGTACTACAGAAATCTGGAAACACCATATATTTT. Translated, it gives CASSVLQKSGNTIYF.

This rearrangement joins TRBV6-5 to TRBJ2-5; D call uncertain. The length of the CDR3 is 15 residues. CDR1 MNHEY and CDR2 SVGAGI come from the germline V gene. V was cut by 5 bases and J by 5 bases, with 18 bases left in between. The CDR3 loop reads CASSPRHLIWETQYF. The DNA of the CDR3 is TGTGCCAGCAGTCCCAGACACCTAATTTGGGAGACCCAGTACTTC.

This CDR3 reads CASSPRQGPNEQFF. The CDR3 coding sequence is TGTGCCAGCAGCCCTAGGCAGGGCCCCAATGAGCAGTTCTTC. V is TRBV14 and J is TRBJ2-1, with D possibly being TRBD1 (5 bases). The V gene's germline CDR1 is SGHDN and CDR2 FVKESK. V shed 4 bases and J shed 6 bases, with 13 bases lying between them. The CDR3 sequence is 14 residues long.

This clonotype was seen repeatedly, ten times or more. The chain uses TRBV19 and TRBJ2-2, with D possibly being TRBD2 (6 bases). The CDR3 consists of 16 residues. V was pared by 3 bases and J by 6 bases, with 17 bases between. Germline values: CDR1 LNHDA, CDR2 SQIVND (reference sequence). In DNA, the CDR3 is TGTGCCAGTAGTATTGAGGCAAGGAGGAGGGCCGGGGAGCTGTTTTTT. Encoded protein: CASSIEARRRAGELFF.

Concerning this clonotype: The final CDR3 position lacks the conserved phenylalanine or tryptophan, pointing to a likely read error. The limits of the CDR3 on the DNA are not certain, so only TCRdb's listed CDR3 is given. This chain uses TRBV6-6 with TRBJ1-3. CDR1 and CDR2 (germline): MNHNY, SVGAGI (reference sequence). The CDR3 length equals 9 residues, ends included. The CDR3 region is CASGPILTL.

This chain uses TRBV9 with TRBJ2-5; tentatively, D is TRBD1 (5 bases). Germline V gene lookup returns CDR1 SGDLS and CDR2 YYNGEE. The CDR3 extends over 12 amino acids. V was trimmed by 3 bases and J by 7 bases, leaving 10 bases between them. CDR3 DNA: TGTGCCAGCAGCGCAAACACAGGGACCCAGTACTTC. This sequence encodes CASSANTGTQYF.

The chain couples TRBV6-5 to TRBJ1-1; D might be TRBD1 (6 bases). V shed 2 bases and J shed 4 bases, with 11 bases lying between them. This CDR3 has 14 amino acids. Germline V gene lookup returns CDR1 MNHEY and CDR2 SVGAGI. CDR3 residues: CASSYGRGGTEAFF. The DNA for the CDR3 is TGTGCCAGCAGTTACGGGAGAGGGGGCACTGAAGCTTTCTTT.